The 32 T cell receptor beta chains below come from one sample, sequenced in a study of cytomegalovirus exposure and HLA in healthy donors. The PCR used 60 Vbeta and 13 Jbeta primers. Data came from immunoSEQ multiplex PCR; TCRdb stores just in-frame clones and leaves some out. The sample holds over 150,000 clones, over 70% seen once. The specimen sequenced was PBMCs. These receptors were collected from a woman aged 55-75 years in good health and CMV-seropositive.

This clone was seen a handful of times. V gene TRBV29-1 combines with J gene TRBJ1-1; no clear D gene. Trimming removed 3 bases at V and 0 bases at J, with 8 bases between. Germline CDR1 reads SQVTM; CDR2 reads ANQGSEA. CDR3 length: 13 residues. In DNA form, the CDR3 reads TGCAGCGTTGAGCGGTCCATGAACACTGAAGCTTTCTTT. Its protein is CSVERSMNTEAFF.

This clone occurred a few times. This sample includes further DNA sequences coding for the same CDR3. The rearrangement uses TRBV7-2 and TRBJ1-2, with D hard to call. CDR3 size: 15 residues. Between the trimmed V and J ends, which lost 2 bases and 2 bases, there was a span of 12 bases. Germline V gene lookup returns CDR1 SGHTA and CDR2 FQGNSA. The CDR3 bases are TGTGCCAGCAGCTTACCGGGTGGTATCAACTATGGCTACACCTTC. Translation gives CASSLPGGINYGYTF.

The DNA for the CDR3 is TGTGCCTGGAAACAGTCCAATCAGCCCCAGCATTTT. Translating gives CAWKQSNQPQHF. The chain couples TRBV30 to TRBJ1-5; D is unclear. The CDR3 consists of 12 residues. The V end lost 4 bases, the J end lost 3 bases, and 7 bases lay between the germline ends. Germline V gene lookup returns CDR1 GTSNPN and CDR2 SVGIG (reference sequence).

CDR3 amino acids: CASSFDGIAKNIQYF. The CDR3 bases are TGTGCCAGCAGTTTCGACGGGATAGCCAAAAACATTCAGTACTTC. The chain is built from TRBV28 and TRBJ2-4; D is possibly TRBD2 (5 bases). Trimming took 3 bases from V and 0 from J, leaving 9 bases between them. This CDR3 has 15 amino acids. Germline V gene sequence: CDR1 MDHEN, CDR2 SYDVKM.

The chain recombines TRBV5-1 with TRBJ2-7; 7 bases are a match to TRBD2. CDR3 length equals 13 residues. With V trimmed by 4 bases and J by 0 bases, 1 base remained unmatched. Germline CDR1 SGHRS, CDR2 YFSETQ. The CDR3 reads CASSGGSSYEQYF. CDR3 DNA sequence: TGCGCCAGCAGCGGCGGGAGCTCCTACGAGCAGTACTTC.

J is TRBJ1-5 and V is TRBV21-1; no check of the table's D call, TRBD1, against the DNA was made. TRBV21-1 is listed as a pseudogene. CDR3 length: 15 residues. CDR3 residues: CASGEFDRQNQPQHF. Written as DNA, the CDR3 is TGTGCCAGCGGGGAATTTGACAGGCAAAATCAGCCCCAGCATTTT.

The V gene is TRBV4-1, the J gene TRBJ2-5; 8 nucleotides line up with TRBD1. Germline V gene data show CDR1 as MGHRA and CDR2 as YSYEKL. Losses at the gene ends were 6 bases for V and 1 base for J; bases not matched to a gene: 4. This CDR3 region has 14 residues. The CDR3 nucleotides read TGCGCCAGCAGTCGACAGGGGCCCCAAGAGACCCAGTACTTC. Protein: CASSRQGPQETQYF.

J is TRBJ1-5 and V is TRBV28, with D unresolved. V dropped 2 bases and J dropped 6 bases, with 8 bases sitting between them. The CDR3 covers 13 residues. Looked up from germline, CDR1 is MDHEN and CDR2 is SYDVKM. The CDR3 DNA follows: TGTGCCAGCAGTTTACAGAGGAGTCAGCCCCAGCATTTT. Translated, it gives CASSLQRSQPQHF.

This chain joins TRBV6-5 and TRBJ2-7; 8 bases match TRBD1. Germline assignment: CDR1 MNHEY and CDR2 SVGAGI. This CDR3 has 15 residues. After removal of 2 bases from V and 5 bases from J, the junction contained 8 bases not matched to a gene. CDR3 amino acids: CASSYRWQGAHEQYF. CDR3 coding DNA: TGTGCCAGCAGTTACCGGTGGCAGGGGGCCCACGAGCAGTACTTC.

Details on this clone: Sequence at one end of the junction differs from germline and may be a read error. The CDR3 nucleotides read TGCAGCGTTTGTCTAACCAAAAACAGTCAGTACTTC. It is translated as CSVCLTKNSQYF. The chain recombines TRBV29-1 with TRBJ2-4; no clear D. The CDR3 runs to 12 residues. Germline V gene lookup returns CDR1 SQVTM and CDR2 ANQGSEA.

V and J are TRBV7-8 and TRBJ2-1; 11 bases are shared with TRBD1. V shed 5 bases, J shed 3 bases, and the junction held 3 bases outside the gene matches. Germline CDR1 reads SGHVS; CDR2 reads FQNEAQ. The length of the CDR3 is 15 residues. The CDR3 loop is CASSQGTGGYNEQFF. The CDR3 region has the DNA TGTGCCAGCAGCCAAGGGACAGGGGGCTACAATGAGCAGTTCTTC. The full variable domain, with the rest looked up from reference TRBV7-8 and TRBJ2-1, is GAGVSQSPRYKVAKRGQDVALRCDPISGHVSLFWYQQALGQGPEFLTYFQNEAQLDKSGLPSDRFFAERPEGSVSTLKIQRTQQEDSAVYLCASSQGTGGYNEQFFGPGTRLTVL.

As to this clone: At one end, the junction sequence differs from germline, possibly due to a read error. J is TRBJ1-2 and V is TRBV7-9, with D tentatively TRBD1 (6 bases). Germline V gene lookup returns CDR1 SEHNR and CDR2 FQNEAQ (reference sequence). The CDR3 extends over 12 amino acids. The CDR3 DNA is TGTGCCAGCAGCTTAGGAGGCGACAGGAGTCGCTTC. Translated, it gives CASSLGGDRSRF. The variable domain in full, completed from reference TRBV7-9 and TRBJ1-2, reads DTGVSQNPRHKITKRGQNVTFRCDPISEHNRLYWYRQTLGQGPEFLTYFQNEAQLEKSRLLSDRFSAERPKGSFSTLEIQRTEQGDSAMYLCASSLGGDRSRFGSGTRLTVV.

This clone was picked up a small number of times. The V call is TRBV6-5, the J call TRBJ2-2; D might be TRBD2 (7 bases). The CDR3 is 15 residues long. The V end was cut by 6 bases, the J end by 6 bases, with 17 bases between. Germline V lookup: CDR1 MNHEY, CDR2 SVGAGI. CDR3 DNA: TGTGCCAGCAGGCCTAGAGGGGGGGGTCCCGGGGAGCTGTTTTTT. Translating gives CASRPRGGGPGELFF.

This clone has more than one count but fewer than ten. The chain has TRBV11-2 and TRBJ2-7; TRBD2 is a possible D gene (5 bases). V was shortened by 4 bases and J by 3 bases, with 16 bases between the two germline ends. The germline V gene encodes CDR1 SGHAT and CDR2 FQNNGV. The CDR3 sequence is 15 residues long. The CDR3 spells CASSSRTVSSYEQYF. The CDR3 DNA reads TGTGCCAGCAGCTCAAGGACTGTTTCGAGCTACGAGCAGTACTTC.

This chain uses TRBV7-9 with TRBJ2-7; 8 bases line up with TRBD2. This CDR3 region has 15 residues. From germline, CDR1 is SEHNR and CDR2 FQNEAQ (reference sequence). Losses at the gene ends were 1 base for V and 6 bases for J; bases not matched to a gene: 8. CDR3 nucleotides: TGTGCCAGCAGCTTAGTCGGGGGGGGCTCGCGCGAGCAGTACTTC. This translates into CASSLVGGGSREQYF.

The chain combines TRBV7-9 with TRBJ2-1; 7 bases map to TRBD2. Germline CDR1 reads SEHNR; CDR2 reads FQNEAQ (reference sequence). The CDR3 consists of 16 residues. The V gene end was trimmed by 1 base and the J gene end by 8 bases; junction bases not matched to a gene: 11. CDR3 region: CASSLGRREPRDEQFF. The CDR3 coding sequence is TGTGCCAGCAGCTTAGGACGGCGGGAGCCCCGGGATGAGCAGTTCTTC.

The gene calls are TRBV29-1 and TRBJ2-3, with a weak D call TRBD2 (7 bases). The CDR3 extends over 13 amino acids. V shed 3 bases and J shed 4 bases, with 11 bases lying between them. Germline loops: CDR1 SQVTM, CDR2 ANQGSEA. This CDR3 is CSVDGGRSDTQYF. In nucleotides, the CDR3 is TGCAGCGTTGACGGGGGGCGGTCAGATACGCAGTATTTT.

The CDR3 coding sequence is TGTGCCAGCAGTGGGCCGGACAGGGGTAATGAAAAACTGTTTTTT. The encoded protein is CASSGPDRGNEKLFF. This chain uses TRBV25-1 with TRBJ1-4, with 9 positions matching TRBD1. Germline V lookup: CDR1 MGHDK, CDR2 SYGVNS. This CDR3 comprises 15 residues. J was trimmed by 4 bases and V by 4 bases; bases with no gene match: 4.

The chain has TRBV28 and TRBJ2-7; perhaps TRBD2 as D (6 bases). The CDR3 is 14 residues long. Germline values: CDR1 MDHEN, CDR2 SYDVKM. The V gene lost 2 bases and the J gene lost 6 bases, with 14 bases spanning the gap. The CDR3 sequence is CASSLGGTSGEQYF. CDR3 DNA: TGTGCCAGCAGTTTAGGGGGGACTTCGGGCGAGCAGTACTTC.

This rearrangement joins TRBV9 to TRBJ1-1; D might be TRBD1 (6 bases). The CDR3 is 13 residues long. From germline, CDR1 is SGDLS and CDR2 YYNGEE. The germline V and J ends were trimmed by 0 bases and 7 bases, with 10 bases remaining between them. The CDR3 reads CASSVAPDSEAFF. In nucleotides, the CDR3 is TGTGCCAGCAGCGTAGCCCCGGACAGTGAAGCTTTCTTT.

The chain recombines TRBV5-1 with TRBJ2-5; possible D gene TRBD2, 5 bases. V dropped 7 bases and J dropped 5 bases, with 21 bases sitting between them. The CDR3 loop spans 15 amino acids. In germline, CDR1 is SGHRS, CDR2 YFSETQ. The CDR3 nucleotides are TGCGCCAGCGGCGCGGGCATTCACATAGGGGAGACCCAGTACTTC. Amino acids: CASGAGIHIGETQYF. Combining the CDR3 with reference TRBV5-1 and TRBJ2-5 gives the whole variable domain KAGVTQTPRYLIKTRGQQVTLSCSPISGHRSVSWYQQTPGQGLQFLFEYFSETQRNKGNFPGRFSGRQFSNSRSEMNVSTLELGDSALYLCASGAGIHIGETQYFGPGTRLLVL.

In its sample, this clone was seen once. V and J are TRBV19 and TRBJ2-7; 7 bases are shared with TRBD1. This CDR3 has 15 amino acids. V lost 8 bases, J lost 0 bases, and 10 bases stayed unmatched. CDR1 is LNHDA, CDR2 SQIVND, per germline (reference sequence). CDR3 amino acids: CASSLSRDSSYEQYF. The CDR3 nucleotides read TGTGCCAGTTCCCTTAGCCGGGACAGCTCCTACGAGCAGTACTTC. Full variable domain (outside the CDR3, taken from reference TRBV19 and TRBJ2-7): DGGITQSPKYLFRKEGQNVTLSCEQNLNHDAMYWYRQDPGQGLRLIYYSQIVNDFQKGDIAEGYSVSREKKESFPLTVTSAQKNPTAFYLCASSLSRDSSYEQYFGPGTRLTVT.

This chain joins TRBV19 and TRBJ1-1, with 8 nucleotides matching TRBD1. Germline-derived CDR1 and CDR2 are LNHDA and SQIVND (reference sequence). Trimming took 5 bases from V and 3 from J; bases not matched to a gene: 8. The CDR3 totals 15 residues. CDR3: CASSPRDRPDTEAFF. The DNA of the CDR3 is TGTGCCAGTAGTCCTCGGGACAGGCCTGACACTGAAGCTTTCTTT.

The V gene is TRBV28, the J gene TRBJ1-5; 7 nucleotides align to TRBD1. The CDR3 is made up of 16 amino acids. Trimming removed 3 bases from V and 2 bases from J; junction bases left unmatched: 7. From germline, CDR1 is MDHEN and CDR2 SYDVKM. The CDR3 coding sequence is TGTGCCAGCAGTTTTAATAGGGGGCTTGGCAATCAGCCCCAGCATTTT. This translates into CASSFNRGLGNQPQHF.

This chain connects TRBV10-3 to TRBJ1-3; 11 bases are a match to TRBD1. Germline V CDR1 and CDR2: ENHRY, SYGVKD. V was pared by 7 bases and J by 1 base, with 6 bases of the junction left unmatched. The CDR3 has 16 amino acids. The DNA of the CDR3 is TGTGCCATCAATAAGGGACAGGGGGGTTCTGGAAACACCATATATTTT. Residues: CAINKGQGGSGNTIYF.

The V gene is TRBV2, the J gene TRBJ2-7; D ambiguous. With 0 bases removed from V and 6 bases from J, the gap between germline ends came to 15 bases. This CDR3 has 15 amino acids. The germline V gene has CDR1 SNHLY and CDR2 FYNNEI. CDR3 in amino acids: CASSEASSFSGEQYF. The CDR3 DNA reads as TGTGCCAGCAGTGAAGCGAGCTCCTTTAGTGGCGAGCAGTACTTC. Looking up the rest from reference TRBV2 and TRBJ2-7 gives the full variable domain: EPEVTQTPSHQVTQMGQEVILRCVPISNHLYFYWYRQILGQKVEFLVSFYNNEISEKSEIFDDQFSVERPDGSNFTLKIRSTKLEDSAMYFCASSEASSFSGEQYFGPGTRLTVT.

The gene calls are TRBV6-1 and TRBJ2-7, with 11 bases that match TRBD1. Per the germline V gene, CDR1 is MNHNS and CDR2 is SASEGT. This CDR3 has 15 residues. J lost 4 bases, V lost 7 bases, and 9 bases had no gene match. The CDR3: CASMSGTGGYYEQYF. The CDR3 DNA sequence: TGTGCCAGCATGTCCGGGACAGGGGGTTATTACGAGCAGTACTTC.

This sequence joins TRBV6-6 and TRBJ2-3; 13 bases agree with TRBD2. V was pared by 3 bases and J by 6 bases, with 3 bases of the junction left unmatched. Germline assignment: CDR1 MNHNY and CDR2 SVGAGI (reference sequence). This CDR3 region has 15 residues. CDR3 bases: TGTGCCAGCAGTTATGGGACTAGCGGGATTGATACGCAGTATTTT. Its protein product is CASSYGTSGIDTQYF.

For the CDR3, the DNA is TGTGCCAGCAGTGTCGGGACACTCCTTGAAGCTTTCTTT. Encoded protein: CASSVGTLLEAFF. The chain has TRBV2 and TRBJ1-1; maybe TRBD1 (6 bases). The CDR3 is made up of 13 amino acids. Germline-derived CDR1 and CDR2 are SNHLY and FYNNEI. With 4 bases removed from V and 7 bases from J, the gap between germline ends came to 13 bases.

Concerning this clone itself: In the same sample, other DNA sequences code for this CDR3. The chain recombines TRBV5-1 with TRBJ2-2; TRBD2 matches at 8 bases. Germline-derived CDR1 and CDR2 are SGHRS and YFSETQ. The length of the CDR3 is 15 residues. Trimming removed 9 bases from V and 6 bases from J; junction bases left unmatched: 13. CDR3 nucleotides: TGCGCCACAGCTAAGGGTCTAGCGGGCCCCGGGGAGCTGTTTTTT. It codes for CATAKGLAGPGELFF.

The CDR3 DNA reads TGTGCCAGCAGCTTAGGATGGGCTAGCGGGAGGGACGAGCAGTACTTC. This encodes CASSLGWASGRDEQYF. The V call is TRBV11-2, the J call TRBJ2-7, with 12 bases identical to TRBD2. Trimming at V came to 1 base and at J to 5 bases, leaving 6 bases not matched to a gene. This CDR3 comprises 16 residues. Germline V gene data show CDR1 as SGHAT and CDR2 as FQNNGV.

The chain links TRBV6-1 to TRBJ1-6; D unresolved. Germline V lookup: CDR1 MNHNS, CDR2 SASEGT. V lost 0 bases and J lost 10, with 16 bases in between. The length of the CDR3 is 16 residues. The CDR3 region is CASSEAPGVAGSPLHF. In DNA form, the CDR3 reads TGTGCCAGCAGTGAAGCACCCGGGGTGGCGGGATCACCCCTCCACTTT.